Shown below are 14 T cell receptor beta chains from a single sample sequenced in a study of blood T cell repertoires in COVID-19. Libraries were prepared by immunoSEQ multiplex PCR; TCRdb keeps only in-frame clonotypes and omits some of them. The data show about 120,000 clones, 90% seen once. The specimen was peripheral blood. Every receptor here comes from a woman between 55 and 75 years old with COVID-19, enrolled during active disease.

The CDR3 sequence: CSASVGRNNQPQHF. The CDR3 DNA is TGCAGTGCTAGTGTTGGCAGGAATAATCAGCCCCAGCATTTT. The chain couples TRBV20-1 to TRBJ1-5, with no clear D. Trimming left V 3 bases short and J 4 bases short, with 13 bases between. The germline CDR1 and CDR2 sequences are DFQATT and SNEGSKA (reference sequence). The CDR3 length is 14 residues.

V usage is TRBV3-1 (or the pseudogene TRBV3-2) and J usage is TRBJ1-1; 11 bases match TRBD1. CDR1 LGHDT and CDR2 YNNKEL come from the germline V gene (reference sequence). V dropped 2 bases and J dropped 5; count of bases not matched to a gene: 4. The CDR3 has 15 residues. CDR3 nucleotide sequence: TGTGCCAGCAGCCAACTCGGGACAGGGGGGACTGAAGCTTTCTTT. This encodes CASSQLGTGGTEAFF.

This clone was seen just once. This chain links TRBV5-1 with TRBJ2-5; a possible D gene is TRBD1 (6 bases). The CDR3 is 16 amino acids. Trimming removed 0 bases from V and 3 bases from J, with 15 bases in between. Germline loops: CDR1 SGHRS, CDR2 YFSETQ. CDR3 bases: TGCGCCAGCAGCTTGGTGAACACGGACAGTAAAGAGACCCAGTACTTC. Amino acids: CASSLVNTDSKETQYF.

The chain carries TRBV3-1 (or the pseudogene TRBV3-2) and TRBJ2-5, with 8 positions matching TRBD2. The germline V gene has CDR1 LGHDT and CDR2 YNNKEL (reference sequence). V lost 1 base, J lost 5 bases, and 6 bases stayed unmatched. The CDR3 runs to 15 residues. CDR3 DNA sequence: TGTGCCAGCAGCCAAGGGGCGGGGGGCCCGGAGACCCAGTACTTC. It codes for CASSQGAGGPETQYF.

The CDR3 DNA is TGTGCCAGTAGTACTACAGGGATCGGTCGAGATACGCAGTATTTT. This gives the protein CASSTTGIGRDTQYF. The chain carries TRBV19 and TRBJ2-3, with D perhaps TRBD1 (6 bases). The germline V gene encodes CDR1 LNHDA and CDR2 SQIVND (reference sequence). The length of the CDR3 is 15 residues. The V gene lost 4 bases and the J gene lost 5 bases, with 16 bases spanning the gap.

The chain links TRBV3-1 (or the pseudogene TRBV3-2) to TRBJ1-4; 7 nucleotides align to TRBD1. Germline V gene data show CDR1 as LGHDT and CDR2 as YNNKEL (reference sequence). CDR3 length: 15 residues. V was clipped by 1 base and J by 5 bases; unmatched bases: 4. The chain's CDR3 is CASSQGTGRNEKLFF. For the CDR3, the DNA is TGTGCCAGCAGCCAAGGGACAGGCCGAAATGAAAAACTGTTTTTT.

The CDR3 DNA reads TGTGCCAGCAGTCCCCAAGGGGCGGGGGGCGCATATTCCTACGAGCAGTACTTC. Protein: CASSPQGAGGAYSYEQYF. This chain uses TRBV27 with TRBJ2-7, with 8 nucleotides matching TRBD2. Germline assignment: CDR1 MNHEY and CDR2 SMNVEV (reference sequence). Losses at the gene ends were 5 bases for V and 1 base for J; bases not matched to a gene: 16. This CDR3 comprises 18 residues.

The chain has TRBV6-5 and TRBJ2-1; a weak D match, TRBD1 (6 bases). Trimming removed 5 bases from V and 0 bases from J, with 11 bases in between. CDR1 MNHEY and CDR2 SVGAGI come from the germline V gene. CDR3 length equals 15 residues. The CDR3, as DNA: TGTGCCAGCAGTCGTACAGGGCGCTCCTACAATGAGCAGTTCTTC. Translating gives CASSRTGRSYNEQFF.

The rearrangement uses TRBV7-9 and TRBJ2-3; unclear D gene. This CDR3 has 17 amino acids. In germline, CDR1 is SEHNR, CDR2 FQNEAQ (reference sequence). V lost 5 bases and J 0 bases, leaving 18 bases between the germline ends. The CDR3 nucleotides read TGTGCCAGCAGCCTCCTCCTACCAATCTCTAGCACAGATACGCAGTATTTT. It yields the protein CASSLLLPISSTDTQYF.

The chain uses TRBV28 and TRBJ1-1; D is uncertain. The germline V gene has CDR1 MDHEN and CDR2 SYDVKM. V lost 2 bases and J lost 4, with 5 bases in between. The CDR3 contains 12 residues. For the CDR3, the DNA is TGTGCCAGCAGTTTACATCCCACTGAAGCTTTCTTT. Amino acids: CASSLHPTEAFF.

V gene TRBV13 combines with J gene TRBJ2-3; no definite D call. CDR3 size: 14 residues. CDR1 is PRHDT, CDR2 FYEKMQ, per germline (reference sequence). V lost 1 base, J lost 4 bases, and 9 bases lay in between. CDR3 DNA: TGTGCCAGCAGCTTAGTCAGTTTGCCAGATACGCAGTATTTT. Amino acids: CASSLVSLPDTQYF.

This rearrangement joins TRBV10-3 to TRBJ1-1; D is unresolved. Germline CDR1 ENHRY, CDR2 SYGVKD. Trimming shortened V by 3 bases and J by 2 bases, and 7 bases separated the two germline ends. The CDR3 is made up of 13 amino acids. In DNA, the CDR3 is TGTGCCATCAGTGATATGCGAAACACTGAAGCTTTCTTT. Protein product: CAISDMRNTEAFF.

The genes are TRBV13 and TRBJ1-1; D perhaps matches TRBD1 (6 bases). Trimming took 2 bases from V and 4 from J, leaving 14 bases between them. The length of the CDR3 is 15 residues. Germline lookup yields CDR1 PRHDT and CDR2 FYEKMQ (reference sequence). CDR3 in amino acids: CASSLQAGVGTEAFF. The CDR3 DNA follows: TGTGCCAGCAGCTTACAAGCAGGGGTGGGCACTGAAGCTTTCTTT. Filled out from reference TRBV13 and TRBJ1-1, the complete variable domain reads AAGVIQSPRHLIKEKRETATLKCYPIPRHDTVYWYQQGPGQDPQFLISFYEKMQSDKGSIPDRFSAQQFSDYHSELNMSSLELGDSALYFCASSLQAGVGTEAFFGQGTRLTVV.

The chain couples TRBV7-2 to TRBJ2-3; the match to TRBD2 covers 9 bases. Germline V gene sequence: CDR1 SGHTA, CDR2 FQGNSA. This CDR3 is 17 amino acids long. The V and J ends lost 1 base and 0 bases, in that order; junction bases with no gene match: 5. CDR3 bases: TGTGCCAGCAGCTTAGAGGCGGGGGGGTTTAGCACAGATACGCAGTATTTT. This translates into CASSLEAGGFSTDTQYF. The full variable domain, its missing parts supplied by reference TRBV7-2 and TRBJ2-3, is GAGVSQSPSNKVTEKGKDVELRCDPISGHTALYWYRQSLGQGLEFLIYFQGNSAPDKSGLPSDRFSAERTGGSVSTLTIQRTQQEDSAVYLCASSLEAGGFSTDTQYFGPGTRLTVL.